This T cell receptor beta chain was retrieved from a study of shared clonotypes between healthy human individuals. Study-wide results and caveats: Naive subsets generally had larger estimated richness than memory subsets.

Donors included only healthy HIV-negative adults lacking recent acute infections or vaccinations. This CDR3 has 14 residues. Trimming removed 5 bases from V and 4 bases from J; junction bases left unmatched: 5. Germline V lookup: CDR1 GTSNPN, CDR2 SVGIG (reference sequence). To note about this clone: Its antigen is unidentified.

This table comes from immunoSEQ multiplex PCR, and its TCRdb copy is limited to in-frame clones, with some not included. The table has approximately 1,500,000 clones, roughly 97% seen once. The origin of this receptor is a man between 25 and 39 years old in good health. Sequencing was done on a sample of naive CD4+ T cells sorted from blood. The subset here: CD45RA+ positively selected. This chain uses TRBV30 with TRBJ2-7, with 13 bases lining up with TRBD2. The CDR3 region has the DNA TGTGCCTGGCGGACTAGCGGGAGCGTGTACGAGCAGTACTTC. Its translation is CAWRTSGSVYEQYF.